This record concerns one TCR beta chain sequence. Trimming at V came to 6 bases and at J to 2 bases, leaving 4 bases not matched to a gene. The germline CDR1 and CDR2 sequences are MNHNY and SVGAGI (reference sequence). The CDR3 has 14 amino acids. The assay was immunoSEQ multiplex PCR, and TCRdb's table has in-frame clones only and misses some. This table holds tens of thousands of clones, approximately 81% found once. This specimen comes from a study of OX40 agonist ivuxolimab in advanced cancers. Study-level information: Averaging 60 years in age, with a range of roughly 20 to 79, the cohort was 82.7% male.

Blood sampling was done at baseline, cycle 4 day 1, and cycle 7 day 1. The clonotype comes from an adult with an advanced solid tumor such as melanoma, head and neck, liver or kidney cancer. The rearrangement joins TRBV6-6 to TRBJ1-5; 7 bases are a match to TRBD1. The source was CD4+ or CD8+ T cells sorted from blood, collected in a trial of the OX40 agonist ivuxolimab. CDR3 in amino acids: CASRTGTGNQPQHF. CDR3 DNA: TGTGCCAGCAGGACCGGGACAGGCAATCAGCCCCAGCATTTT.